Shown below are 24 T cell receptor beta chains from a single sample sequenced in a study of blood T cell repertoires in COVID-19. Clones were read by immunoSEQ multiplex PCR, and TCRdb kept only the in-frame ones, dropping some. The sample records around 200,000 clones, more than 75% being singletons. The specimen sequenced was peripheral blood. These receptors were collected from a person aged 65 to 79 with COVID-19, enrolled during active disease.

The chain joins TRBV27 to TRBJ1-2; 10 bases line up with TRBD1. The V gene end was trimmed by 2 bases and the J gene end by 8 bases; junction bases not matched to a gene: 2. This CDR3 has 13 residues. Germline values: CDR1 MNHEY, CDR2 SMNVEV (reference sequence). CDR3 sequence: CASSLGTGVGYTF. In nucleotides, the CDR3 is TGTGCCAGCAGTTTAGGGACAGGGGTAGGCTACACCTTC.

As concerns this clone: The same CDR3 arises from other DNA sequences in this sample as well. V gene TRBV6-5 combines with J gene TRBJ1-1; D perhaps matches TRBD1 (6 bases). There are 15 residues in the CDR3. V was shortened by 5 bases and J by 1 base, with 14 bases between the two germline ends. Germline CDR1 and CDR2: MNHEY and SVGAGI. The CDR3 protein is CASSPRQGTNTEAFF. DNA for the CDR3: TGTGCCAGCAGTCCCCGGCAGGGGACGAACACTGAAGCTTTCTTT.

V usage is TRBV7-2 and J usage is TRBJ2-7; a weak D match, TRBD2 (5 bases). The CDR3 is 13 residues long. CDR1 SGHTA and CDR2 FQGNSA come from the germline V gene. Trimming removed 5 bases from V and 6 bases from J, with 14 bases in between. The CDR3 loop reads CASSHGRGLEQYF. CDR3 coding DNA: TGTGCCAGCAGCCACGGGCGCGGGCTCGAGCAGTACTTC.

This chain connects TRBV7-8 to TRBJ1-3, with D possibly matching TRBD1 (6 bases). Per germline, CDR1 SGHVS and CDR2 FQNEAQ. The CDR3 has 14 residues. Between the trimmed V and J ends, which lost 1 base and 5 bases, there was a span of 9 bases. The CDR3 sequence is CASSLGDIRNTIYF. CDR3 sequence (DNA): TGTGCCAGCAGCTTAGGGGACATCAGAAACACCATATATTTT.

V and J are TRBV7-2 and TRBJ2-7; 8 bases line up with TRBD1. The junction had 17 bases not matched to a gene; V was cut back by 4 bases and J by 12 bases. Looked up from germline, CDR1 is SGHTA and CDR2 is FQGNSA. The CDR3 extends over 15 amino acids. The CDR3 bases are TGTGCCAGCAGCTCACATAAGGGGACAGGTTCGATCAGGTACTTC. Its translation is CASSSHKGTGSIRYF.

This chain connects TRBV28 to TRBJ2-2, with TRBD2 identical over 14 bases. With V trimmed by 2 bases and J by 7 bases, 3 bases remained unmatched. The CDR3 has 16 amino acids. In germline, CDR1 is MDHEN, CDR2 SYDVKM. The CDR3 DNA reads TGTGCCAGCAGTTTAAGAGGACTAGCGGGAGGCGGGGAGCTGTTTTTT. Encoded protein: CASSLRGLAGGGELFF.

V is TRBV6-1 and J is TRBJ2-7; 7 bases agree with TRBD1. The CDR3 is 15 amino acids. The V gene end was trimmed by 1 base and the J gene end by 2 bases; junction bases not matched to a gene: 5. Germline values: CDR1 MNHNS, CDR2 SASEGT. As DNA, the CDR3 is TGTGCCAGCAGTGAAGGTTTTGGGACAGCCTACGAGCAGTACTTC. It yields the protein CASSEGFGTAYEQYF.

CDR3: CASSLNREEQFF. CDR3 DNA: TGTGCCAGCAGTTTAAACAGGGAGGAGCAGTTCTTC. V is TRBV28 and J is TRBJ2-1; perhaps TRBD1 as D (6 bases). CDR1 and CDR2 (germline): MDHEN, SYDVKM. The CDR3 is 12 amino acids. Trimming removed 2 bases from V and 10 bases from J, with 9 bases in between.

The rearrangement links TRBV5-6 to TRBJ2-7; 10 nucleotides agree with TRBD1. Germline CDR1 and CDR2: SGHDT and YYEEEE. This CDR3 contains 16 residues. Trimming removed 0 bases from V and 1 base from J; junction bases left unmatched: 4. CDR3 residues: CASSLGQGAGSYEQYF. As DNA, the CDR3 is TGTGCCAGCAGCTTGGGACAGGGGGCCGGGTCCTACGAGCAGTACTTC.

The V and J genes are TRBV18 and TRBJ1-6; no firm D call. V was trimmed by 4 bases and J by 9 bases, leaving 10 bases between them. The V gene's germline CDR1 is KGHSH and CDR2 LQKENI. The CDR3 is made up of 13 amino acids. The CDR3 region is CASSLSEGSPLHF. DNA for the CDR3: TGTGCCAGCTCACTTAGTGAGGGTTCACCCCTCCACTTT.

CDR3 bases: TGTGCCATCAGTGGGGGGAGGGCGACAGTAACTCGCACAGATACGCAGTATTTT. Protein: CAISGGRATVTRTDTQYF. The rearrangement uses TRBV10-3 and TRBJ2-3; 7 nucleotides agree with TRBD2. The CDR3 runs 18 residues. Germline loops: CDR1 ENHRY, CDR2 SYGVKD. The V segment lost 4 bases and the J segment 1 base; nucleotides outside the gene matches: 14.

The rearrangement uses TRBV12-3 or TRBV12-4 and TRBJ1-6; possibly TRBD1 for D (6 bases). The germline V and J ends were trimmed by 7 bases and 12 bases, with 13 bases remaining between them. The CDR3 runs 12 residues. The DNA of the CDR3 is TGTGCCAGCACAACAGGGATAATACCCCTCCACTTT. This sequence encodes CASTTGIIPLHF.

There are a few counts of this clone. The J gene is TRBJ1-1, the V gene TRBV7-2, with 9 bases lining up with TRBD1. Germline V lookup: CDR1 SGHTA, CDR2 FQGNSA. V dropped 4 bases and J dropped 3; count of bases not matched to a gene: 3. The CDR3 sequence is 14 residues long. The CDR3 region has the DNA TGTGCCAGCAGCTCCTACAGGGGGCACACTGAAGCTTTCTTT. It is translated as CASSSYRGHTEAFF.

This CDR3 is CASSLLRGEAEKLFF. The CDR3 DNA reads TGTGCCAGCAGTTTACTCAGGGGAGAAGCTGAAAAACTGTTTTTT. The chain joins TRBV28 to TRBJ1-4; D is perhaps TRBD1 (6 bases). With 2 bases removed from V and 7 bases from J, the gap between germline ends came to 14 bases. There are 15 residues in the CDR3. Germline V gives CDR1 MDHEN, CDR2 SYDVKM.

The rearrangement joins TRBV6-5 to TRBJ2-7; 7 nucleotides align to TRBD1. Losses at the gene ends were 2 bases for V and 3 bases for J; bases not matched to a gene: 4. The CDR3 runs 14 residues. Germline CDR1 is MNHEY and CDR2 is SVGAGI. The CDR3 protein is CASSYRTGSYEQYF. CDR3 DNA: TGTGCCAGCAGTTACCGGACAGGCAGCTACGAGCAGTACTTC.

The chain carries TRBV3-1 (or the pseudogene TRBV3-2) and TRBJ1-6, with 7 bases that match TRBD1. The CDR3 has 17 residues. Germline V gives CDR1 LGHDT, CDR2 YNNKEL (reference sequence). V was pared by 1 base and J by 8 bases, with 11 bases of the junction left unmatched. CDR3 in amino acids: CASSQVLFRGWYSPLHF. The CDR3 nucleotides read TGTGCCAGCAGCCAAGTACTATTCAGGGGGTGGTATTCACCCCTCCACTTT.

CDR3 protein: CASSQGQAGDTQYF. DNA for the CDR3: TGTGCCAGCAGCCAGGGACAGGCCGGGGATACGCAGTATTTT. The rearrangement uses TRBV11-3 and TRBJ2-3; 8 bases fit TRBD1. V trimming: 5 bases; J trimming: 6 bases; junction bases outside the gene matches: 7. The CDR3 sequence is 14 residues long. Germline V gives CDR1 SGHNT, CDR2 YENEEA.

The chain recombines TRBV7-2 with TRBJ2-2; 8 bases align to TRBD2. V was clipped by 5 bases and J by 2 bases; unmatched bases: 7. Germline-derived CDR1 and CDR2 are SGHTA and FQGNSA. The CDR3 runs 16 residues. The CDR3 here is CASSITSGVNTGELFF. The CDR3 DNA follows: TGTGCCAGCAGCATAACTAGCGGAGTTAACACCGGGGAGCTGTTTTTT.

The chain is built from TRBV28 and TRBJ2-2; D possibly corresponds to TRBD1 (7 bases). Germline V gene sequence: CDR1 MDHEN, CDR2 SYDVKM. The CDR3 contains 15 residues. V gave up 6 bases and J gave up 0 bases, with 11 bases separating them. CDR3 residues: CASSPRGANTGELFF. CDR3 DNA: TGTGCCAGCAGCCCCAGGGGGGCGAACACCGGGGAGCTGTTTTTT.

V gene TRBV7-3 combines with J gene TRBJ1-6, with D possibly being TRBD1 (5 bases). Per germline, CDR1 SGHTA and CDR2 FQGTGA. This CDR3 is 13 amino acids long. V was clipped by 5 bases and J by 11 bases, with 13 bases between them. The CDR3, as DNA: TGTGCCAGCAGCGCTACGGGGGGGGCACCCCTCCACTTT. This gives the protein CASSATGGAPLHF.

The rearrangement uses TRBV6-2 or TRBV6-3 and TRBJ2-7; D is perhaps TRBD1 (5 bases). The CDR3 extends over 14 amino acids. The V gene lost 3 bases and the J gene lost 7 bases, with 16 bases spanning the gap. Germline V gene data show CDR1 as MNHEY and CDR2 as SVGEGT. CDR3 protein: CASSYWQGRNEQYF. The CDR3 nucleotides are TGTGCCAGCAGTTATTGGCAGGGAAGGAATGAGCAGTACTTC.

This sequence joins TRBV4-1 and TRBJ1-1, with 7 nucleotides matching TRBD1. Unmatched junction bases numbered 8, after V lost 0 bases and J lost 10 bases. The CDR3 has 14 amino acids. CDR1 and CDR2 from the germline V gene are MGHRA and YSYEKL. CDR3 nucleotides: TGCGCCAGCAGCCAAGAAGACAGGGACTCTGCAGCTTTCTTT. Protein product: CASSQEDRDSAAFF.

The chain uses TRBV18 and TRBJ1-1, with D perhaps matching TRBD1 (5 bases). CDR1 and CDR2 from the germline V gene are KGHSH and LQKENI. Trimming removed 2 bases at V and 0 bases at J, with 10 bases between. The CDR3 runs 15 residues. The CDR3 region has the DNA TGTGCCAGCTCACCATTCGCAGGGATGAACACTGAAGCTTTCTTT. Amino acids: CASSPFAGMNTEAFF.

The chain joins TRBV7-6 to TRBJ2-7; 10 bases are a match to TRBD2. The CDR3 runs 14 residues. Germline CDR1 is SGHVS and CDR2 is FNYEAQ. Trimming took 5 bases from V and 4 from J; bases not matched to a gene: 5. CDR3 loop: CASSPASGGYEQYF. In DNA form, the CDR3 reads TGTGCCAGCAGCCCGGCTAGCGGGGGATACGAGCAGTACTTC.